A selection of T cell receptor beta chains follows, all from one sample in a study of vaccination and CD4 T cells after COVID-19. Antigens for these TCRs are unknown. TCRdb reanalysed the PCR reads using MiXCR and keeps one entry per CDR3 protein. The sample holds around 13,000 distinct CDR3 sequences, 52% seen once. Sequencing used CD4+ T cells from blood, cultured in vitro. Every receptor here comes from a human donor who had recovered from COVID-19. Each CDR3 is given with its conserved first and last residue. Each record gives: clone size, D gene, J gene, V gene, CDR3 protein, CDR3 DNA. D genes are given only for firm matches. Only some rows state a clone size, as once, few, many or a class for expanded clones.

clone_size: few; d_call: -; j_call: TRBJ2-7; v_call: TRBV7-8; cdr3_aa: CASSVPPGEQYF; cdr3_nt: TGTGCCAGCAGCGTACCCCCCGGGGAGCAGTACTTC
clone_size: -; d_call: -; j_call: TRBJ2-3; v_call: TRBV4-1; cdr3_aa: CASSQEADTQYF; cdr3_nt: TGCGCCAGCAGCCAAGAAGCAGATACGCAGTATTTT
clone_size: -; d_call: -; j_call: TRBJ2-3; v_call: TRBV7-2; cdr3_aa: CASSLATRVGTDTQYF; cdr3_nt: TGTGCCAGCAGCTTAGCGACCCGGGTGGGCACAGATACGCAGTATTTT
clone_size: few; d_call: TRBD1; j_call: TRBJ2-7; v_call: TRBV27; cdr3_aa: CASSVRDRRYEQYF; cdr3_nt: TGTGCCAGCAGTGTACGGGACAGGCGTTACGAGCAGTACTTC
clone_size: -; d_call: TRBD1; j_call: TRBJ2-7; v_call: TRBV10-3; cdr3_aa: CAIKSTGGFDEQYF; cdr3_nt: TGTGCCATCAAATCGACAGGGGGATTCGACGAGCAGTACTTC
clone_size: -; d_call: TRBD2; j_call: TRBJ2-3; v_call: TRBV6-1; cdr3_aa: CASTTSGASTDTQYF; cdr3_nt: TGTGCCAGCACAACTAGCGGAGCTAGCACAGATACGCAGTATTTT
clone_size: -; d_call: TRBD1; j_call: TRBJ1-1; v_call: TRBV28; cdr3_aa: CASTLTGGTEAFF; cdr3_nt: TGTGCCAGCACTTTAACAGGGGGCACTGAAGCTTTCTTT
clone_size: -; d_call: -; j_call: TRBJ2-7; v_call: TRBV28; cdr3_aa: CASSFLRTVVDEQYF; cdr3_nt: TGTGCCAGCAGTTTCCTCCGGACAGTCGTGGACGAGCAGTACTTC
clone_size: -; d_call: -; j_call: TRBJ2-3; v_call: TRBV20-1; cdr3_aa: CSASPPRFTDTQYF; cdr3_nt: TGCAGTGCTAGTCCCCCGAGGTTCACAGATACGCAGTATTTT
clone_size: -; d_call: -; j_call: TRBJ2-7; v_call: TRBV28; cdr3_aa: CASSWNRAHEQYF; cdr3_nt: TGTGCCAGCAGTTGGAACAGGGCCCACGAGCAGTACTTC
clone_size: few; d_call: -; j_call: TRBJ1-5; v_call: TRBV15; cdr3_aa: CATSNSGNQPQHF; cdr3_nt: TGTGCCACCAGCAACAGCGGTAATCAGCCCCAGCATTTT
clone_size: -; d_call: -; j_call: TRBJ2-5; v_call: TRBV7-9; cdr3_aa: CASSLGQMIEETQYF; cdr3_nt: TGTGCCAGCAGCTTAGGTCAAATGATTGAAGAGACCCAGTACTTC
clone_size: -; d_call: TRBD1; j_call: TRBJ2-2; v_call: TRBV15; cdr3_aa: CATSRVDRENTGELFF; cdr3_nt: TGTGCCACCAGCAGAGTGGACAGGGAGAACACCGGGGAGCTGTTTTTT
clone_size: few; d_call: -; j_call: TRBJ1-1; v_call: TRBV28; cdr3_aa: CASRVGEGLGNTEAFF; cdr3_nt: TGTGCCAGCAGAGTTGGGGAAGGGCTTGGTAACACTGAAGCTTTCTTT